This TCR beta chain was sequenced during a study of neurological immune-mediated disorders. Study-wide points: There were no CDR3 amino acid sequences shared by expanded clones across subjects, a result suggesting private repertoires in all groups.

The table lists this clonotype with many counts. Its matching antigen is unknown. This sample's time point: longitudinal time-point 2. For the unsorted libraries, 2 million PBMCs stored at -80 C served as input. cDNA was made by 5'RACE with 10-nucleotide random UMIs. TCRdb reprocessed the 5' RACE reads via MiXCR and lists one record per CDR3 protein. The profile covers about 80,000 distinct CDR3 sequences, with nearly 6% appearing a single time and 6.5% to 9% taken by the ten largest. This CDR3 is 14 amino acids long. The germline CDR1 and CDR2 sequences are SEHNR and FQNEAQ (reference sequence). Deletions cut 5 bases from V and 4 bases from J, with 13 bases between.

The J gene is TRBJ2-3, the V gene TRBV7-9; possibly TRBD1 or TRBD2 for D (5 bases each). The sequence was collected from an older woman with multiple sclerosis. The sequenced material came from PBMCs. The CDR3 protein is CASSLELGADTQYF. The CDR3 coding sequence is TGTGCCAGCAGCCTTGAACTAGGGGCAGATACGCAGTATTTT.